One sample yielded the 26 T cell receptor beta chains listed below, sequenced in a study of shared clonotypes between healthy human individuals (dated by TCRdb to 2020 to 2021). The library came from the immunoSEQ multiplex PCR assay. In its TCRdb copy, this immuneACCESS table keeps in-frame sequences only and misses some clones. Where compared with another copy, unresolved V genes explain less than half of these, and the others have no known cause. This sample gives some 500,000 clones in total; roughly four fifths of them show up just once. The ten largest clones add up to more than 10% of the sample. Sequenced input: PBMCs. Receptor source: a woman in her 40s in good health. Some clones in this sample may be carry-over from other donors' samples.

V and J are TRBV7-9 and TRBJ2-1; 9 positions match TRBD1. The germline V gene encodes CDR1 SEHNR and CDR2 FQNEAQ (reference sequence). Trimming cost V 5 bases and J 9 bases; bases outside gene matches: 14. The CDR3 spans 16 residues. CDR3 DNA: TGTGCCAGCAGCCCCGGACAGGGGAGGGGTACGGTTGAGCAGTTCTTC. Residues: CASSPGQGRGTVEQFF.

The chain has TRBV28 and TRBJ2-5; 10 nucleotides match TRBD1. After removal of 1 base from V and 4 bases from J, the junction contained 6 bases not matched to a gene. CDR3 length: 16 amino acids. Germline V CDR1 and CDR2: MDHEN, SYDVKM. CDR3 loop: CASSLSDRGGGETQYF. The CDR3 region has the DNA TGTGCCAGCAGTTTATCGGACAGGGGGGGAGGAGAGACCCAGTACTTC. Together with reference TRBV28 and TRBJ2-5, the CDR3 gives the full variable domain: DVKVTQSSRYLVKRTGEKVFLECVQDMDHENMFWYRQDPGLGLRLIYFSYDVKMKEKGDIPEGYSVSREKKERFSLILESASTNQTSMYLCASSLSDRGGGETQYFGPGTRLLVL.

This clone has only one observation. This rearrangement joins TRBV28 to TRBJ2-7; 11 bases fit TRBD2. The CDR3 is 14 amino acids. Trimming cost V 5 bases and J 4 bases; bases outside gene matches: 4. Germline V lookup: CDR1 MDHEN, CDR2 SYDVKM. The CDR3 region is CASSIWTSGYEQYF. The CDR3 nucleotides are TGTGCCAGCAGTATCTGGACTAGCGGGTACGAGCAGTACTTC.

This clone was counted a single time. The chain is built from TRBV7-6 and TRBJ1-2; 8 bases map to TRBD1. CDR3 size: 13 residues. Germline V lookup: CDR1 SGHVS, CDR2 FNYEAQ. The J segment lost 7 bases and the V segment lost 5 bases, leaving 6 bases of the junction unmatched. CDR3: CASSQTGVLGYTF. In DNA, the CDR3 is TGTGCCAGCAGCCAGACAGGGGTGCTTGGCTACACCTTC.

In regard to this clone: The missing conserved phenylalanine or tryptophan at the end of this CDR3 makes a read error likely. V gene TRBV29-1 combines with J gene TRBJ1-3; D perhaps matches TRBD1 (5 bases). CDR1 is SQVTM and CDR2 is ANQGSEA in the germline V gene. The CDR3 spans 12 residues. Trimming pared 6 bases from V and 3 bases from J, leaving 9 bases between. For the CDR3, the DNA is TGCAGCGTGGGACTTTTTGGAAACACCATATATCTT. Its protein product is CSVGLFGNTIYL.

The chain uses TRBV11-2 and TRBJ1-5; no reliable D call. The CDR3 consists of 14 residues. CDR1 is SGHAT, CDR2 FQNNGV, per germline. V dropped 0 bases and J dropped 6 bases, with 9 bases sitting between them. CDR3 amino acids: CASSLDGRGQPQHF. The CDR3 nucleotides are TGTGCCAGCAGCTTAGATGGGAGAGGTCAGCCCCAGCATTTT.

The chain employs TRBV29-1 and TRBJ1-2; 8 positions match TRBD1. The CDR3 has 12 amino acids. The junction had 2 bases not matched to a gene; V was cut back by 4 bases and J by 4 bases. In germline, CDR1 is SQVTM, CDR2 ANQGSEA. The CDR3 DNA reads as TGCAGCGTTGCACAGGGGGTCTATGGCTACACCTTC. Its translation is CSVAQGVYGYTF.

About this clone itself: With only one base between it and a far larger clone, this is likely a read error. The gene calls are TRBV5-1 and TRBJ2-7; the match to TRBD2 covers 13 bases. The germline V gene has CDR1 SGHRS and CDR2 YFSETQ. This CDR3 has 17 residues. J was trimmed by 4 bases and V by 4 bases; bases with no gene match: 11. For the CDR3, the DNA is TGCGCCAGCAGCGGGACTAGCGGGAAGAAGACGGAGTACGAGCAGTACTTC. It yields the protein CASSGTSGKKTEYEQYF.

The chain's CDR3 is CASSITGGTEAFF. For the CDR3, the DNA is TGTGCCAGTAGTATTACAGGGGGCACTGAAGCTTTCTTT. J is TRBJ1-1 and V is TRBV19; 8 bases line up with TRBD1. V shed 3 bases and J 4 bases; nucleotides not matched to a gene: 1. This CDR3 comprises 13 residues. Germline V gene lookup returns CDR1 LNHDA and CDR2 SQIVND (reference sequence).

Regarding this clone: The sample carries other DNA sequences with the same CDR3. V and J are TRBV19 and TRBJ2-7, with 7 bases identical to TRBD1. Germline V gene data show CDR1 as LNHDA and CDR2 as SQIVND (reference sequence). This CDR3 spans 13 amino acids. Unmatched junction bases numbered 2, after V lost 2 bases and J lost 4 bases. The CDR3 here is CASSISRGYEQYF. The CDR3 bases are TGTGCCAGTAGTATATCCAGGGGGTACGAGCAGTACTTC.

Notes on this clone: A read error likely explains this, since a far larger clone differs by one base. The J gene is TRBJ1-2, the V gene TRBV7-3; D call uncertain. There are 13 residues in the CDR3. Germline V gene lookup returns CDR1 SGHTA and CDR2 FQGTGA. The germline V and J ends were trimmed by 5 bases and 4 bases, with 11 bases remaining between them. The CDR3 sequence: CASSIDGTYGYTF. CDR3 nucleotide sequence: TGTGCCAGCAGCATAGACGGAACCTATGGCTACACCTTC.

This clone occurred a few times. The V and J genes are TRBV10-2 and TRBJ1-3; D call uncertain. Per germline, CDR1 WSHSY and CDR2 SAAADI. Trimming pared 4 bases from V and 8 bases from J, leaving 12 bases between. The CDR3 is 13 residues long. The DNA of the CDR3 is TGCGCCAGCAGTGCGGGCCGGGAGGACACCATATATTTT. Amino acid sequence: CASSAGREDTIYF.

This chain uses TRBV21-1 with TRBJ2-5; the table assigns TRBD1, which was not confirmed against the DNA. TRBV21-1 is classified as a pseudogene. The CDR3 spans 16 residues. As DNA, the CDR3 is TGTGCCAGCAGCAAAGCGTGGGGACAGGGTTGCGAGACCCAGTACTTC. Translated, it gives CASSKAWGQGCETQYF.

For this clone: Given the absence of the conserved phenylalanine or tryptophan at the CDR3 end, a read error is likely. V usage is TRBV30 and J usage is TRBJ1-6; D possibly corresponds to TRBD1 (5 bases). The CDR3 runs 15 residues. CDR1 and CDR2 from the germline V gene are GTSNPN and SVGIG (reference sequence). V was pared by 2 bases and J by 9 bases, with 17 bases between. CDR3 protein: CAWSLNRKGFSPLHL. CDR3 DNA: TGTGCCTGGAGTCTCAACAGGAAGGGTTTTTCACCCCTCCACCTT.

The rearrangement joins TRBV5-1 to TRBJ2-5; tentatively, D is TRBD1 (5 bases). V lost 0 bases, J lost 4 bases, and 13 bases lay in between. The CDR3 contains 15 residues. Germline V gene data show CDR1 as SGHRS and CDR2 as YFSETQ. CDR3 DNA: TGCGCCAGCAGCTTGGGACAAATTACAGGAGAGACCCAGTACTTC. This gives the protein CASSLGQITGETQYF.

J is TRBJ2-7 and V is TRBV4-1; 7 bases match TRBD2. Germline V lookup: CDR1 MGHRA, CDR2 YSYEKL. After removal of 2 bases from V and 7 bases from J, the junction contained 17 bases not matched to a gene. This CDR3 comprises 17 residues. The CDR3 spells CASSQSPRGGRRDEQYF. The CDR3 bases are TGCGCCAGCAGCCAATCGCCTCGGGGCGGGAGAAGGGATGAGCAGTACTTC.

With regard to this clone: A read error may explain this, as a much larger clone is one base away. Other DNA sequences in this specimen translate into the identical CDR3. The rearrangement uses TRBV10-3 and TRBJ2-1, with TRBD2 identical over 10 bases. The germline gives CDR1 ENHRY, CDR2 SYGVKD. There are 14 residues in the CDR3. CDR3 in amino acids: CAITPGLARNEQFF. The CDR3 DNA reads as TGTGCTATCACCCCGGGACTAGCGCGGAATGAGCAGTTCTTC.

This clone was found many times. The V gene is TRBV30, the J gene TRBJ2-1; 11 positions match TRBD2. V trimming: 0 bases; J trimming: 9 bases; junction bases outside the gene matches: 4. The CDR3 spans 14 residues. Germline CDR1 reads GTSNPN; CDR2 reads SVGIG (reference sequence). The CDR3 spells CAWSVQLAGAEQFF. The CDR3 DNA reads as TGTGCCTGGAGTGTACAACTAGCGGGAGCTGAGCAGTTCTTC.

This chain uses TRBV2 with TRBJ1-1; D unresolved. The CDR3 spans 15 residues. The V and J ends lost 2 bases and 3 bases respectively, with 13 bases between them. Germline V gene data show CDR1 as SNHLY and CDR2 as FYNNEI. Written as DNA, the CDR3 is TGTGCCAGCAGTGAAAGAAGGCCAACATACACTGAAGCTTTCTTT. Residues: CASSERRPTYTEAFF.

This chain links TRBV7-2 with TRBJ2-7, with TRBD2 matching 8 bases. Germline V gene sequence: CDR1 SGHTA, CDR2 FQGNSA. V lost 3 bases to trimming and J lost 6 bases; unmatched junction nucleotides: 4. The CDR3 sequence is 13 residues long. CDR3 DNA sequence: TGTGCCAGCAGCTTGGAACGGGAGGGCGAGCAGTACTTC. Translated, it gives CASSLEREGEQYF.

The gene calls are TRBV7-6 and TRBJ1-3, with D possibly being TRBD1 (6 bases). V was trimmed by 6 bases and J by 0 bases, leaving 21 bases between them. CDR1 is SGHVS, CDR2 FNYEAQ, per germline. The CDR3 totals 18 residues. CDR3 in amino acids: CASSAVLGHTLSGNTIYF. CDR3 DNA: TGTGCCAGCAGTGCAGTATTGGGACACACGCTCTCTGGAAACACCATATATTTT.

Concerning this clone: The sample carries other DNA sequences with the same CDR3. The DNA for the CDR3 is TGTGCCAGCAGACCCAGGAAGAATAGCAATCAGCCCCAGCATTTT. Its protein product is CASRPRKNSNQPQHF. The chain carries TRBV6-5 and TRBJ1-5; D is uncertain. The CDR3 extends over 15 amino acids. V was cut by 6 bases and J by 0 bases, with 12 bases left in between. CDR1 and CDR2 from the germline V gene are MNHEY and SVGAGI.

The V and J genes are TRBV14 and TRBJ2-2; the D call may be TRBD1 or TRBD2 (5 bases each). The CDR3 is 13 residues long. Germline CDR1 and CDR2: SGHDN and FVKESK. V gave up 2 bases and J gave up 6 bases, with 7 bases separating them. The CDR3 spells CASSQWGSGELFF. The CDR3 DNA is TGTGCCAGCAGCCAATGGGGGTCCGGGGAGCTGTTTTTT.

Concerning this clone: Germline and junction disagree at one end, which may indicate a read error. J is TRBJ2-7 and V is TRBV7-9, with a tentative D call TRBD2 (6 bases). The V gene's germline CDR1 is SEHNR and CDR2 FQNEAQ (reference sequence). The CDR3 has 17 residues. The CDR3 DNA follows: TGCGCCAGCAGCCCCCCATGGCGGGATGGGCCGACCTACGAGCAGTGCTTC. Translated, it gives CASSPPWRDGPTYEQCF.

The table lists this clone with many counts. This specimen includes other DNA sequences encoding the same CDR3. The chain recombines TRBV28 with TRBJ1-4; 7 positions agree with TRBD1. The CDR3 spans 14 residues. Unmatched junction bases numbered 9, after V lost 6 bases and J lost 8 bases. Germline lookup yields CDR1 MDHEN and CDR2 SYDVKM. CDR3 loop: CASRTQGTGEKLFF. The CDR3 DNA reads TGTGCCAGCAGAACACAGGGGACGGGAGAAAAACTGTTTTTT.

The chain combines TRBV23-1 with TRBJ2-7; 8 bases match TRBD1. TRBV23-1 is classed as an ORF, of uncertain function. The CDR3 extends over 14 amino acids. J gave up 7 bases and V 3 bases, and 8 bases lay outside the gene matches. The CDR3 DNA follows: TGCGCCAGCAGTCACCCCCGCAGGGGGCATGAGCAGTACTTC. It yields the protein CASSHPRRGHEQYF.